The clone carrying this TCR beta chain turned up a few times. TCRbeta library preparation incorporated unique molecular identifiers. TCRdb ran MiXCR on the PCR reads and lists one entry per CDR3 protein. The repertoire holds around 130,000 distinct CDR3 sequences, with around a tenth as singletons. This sample was included in a study of T-cell reconstitution after alpha-beta-depleted transplantation in children. The germline gives CDR1 ENHRY, CDR2 SYGVKD. V was clipped by 3 bases and J by 3 bases, with 8 bases between them. The CDR3 has 13 amino acids. The input for sequencing was PBMCs, mostly from graft donor cells, taken 180 days after TCRalphabeta/CD19-depleted stem cell transplant. The sequence was obtained from a girl under three years old who had a stem cell transplant for combined immunodeficiency, so the T cells may come from the graft donor. The chain is built from TRBV10-3 and TRBJ2-5; no reliable D call. The CDR3 DNA follows: TGTGCCATCAGTGAAAGGCCTGAAGAGACCCAGTACTTC. It codes for CAISERPEETQYF.